One sample yielded the 29 T cell receptor beta chains listed below, sequenced in a study of shared clonotypes between healthy human individuals. Measured with immunoSEQ multiplex PCR; TCRdb has only the in-frame clones, and not every one. The profile shows some 2,500,000 clones, roughly 92% of them singletons. The source material was naive CD4+ T cells from PBMCs. Subset: CD45RA+ positively selected. The source of these receptors is a man aged 18 to 30 in good health. Some clones in this sample may be carry-over from other donors' samples.

This rearrangement joins TRBV6-1 to TRBJ2-3; 7 nucleotides agree with TRBD1. Trimming took 4 bases from V and 2 from J; bases not matched to a gene: 9. Germline CDR1 and CDR2: MNHNS and SASEGT. The length of the CDR3 is 16 residues. Written as DNA, the CDR3 is TGTGCCAGCAGTGTGGGACAGCACCTTTTCACAGATACGCAGTATTTT. It encodes CASSVGQHLFTDTQYF.

The V call is TRBV6-1, the J call TRBJ2-7; D might be TRBD1 or TRBD2, each matching 5 bases. V lost 5 bases to trimming and J lost 7 bases, with 12 bases between them. CDR3 length: 12 residues. Germline V gene sequence: CDR1 MNHNS, CDR2 SASEGT. The CDR3 spells CASSRDGQEQYF. In DNA form, the CDR3 reads TGTGCCAGCAGTAGGGACGGTCAAGAGCAGTACTTC.

The chain is built from TRBV7-9 and TRBJ1-5; 9 bases are shared with TRBD1. Unmatched junction bases numbered 5, after V lost 4 bases and J lost 1 base. The germline V gene encodes CDR1 SEHNR and CDR2 FQNEAQ (reference sequence). The CDR3 sequence is 16 residues long. The CDR3 DNA is TGTGCCAGCAGCTCCTCCGGGACAGGGAGCAATCAGCCCCAGCATTTT. Encoded protein: CASSSSGTGSNQPQHF.

This chain uses TRBV27 with TRBJ1-3; no reliable D call. Germline V lookup: CDR1 MNHEY, CDR2 SMNVEV (reference sequence). The CDR3 consists of 14 residues. V lost 7 bases, J lost 0 bases, and 10 bases lay in between. DNA of the CDR3: TGTGCCAGCATGAATATGGGCTCTGGAAACACCATATATTTT. It translates to CASMNMGSGNTIYF.

The genes are TRBV5-1 and TRBJ2-1; no clear D gene. The CDR3 contains 13 residues. Germline V CDR1 and CDR2: SGHRS, YFSETQ. V gave up 5 bases and J gave up 5 bases, with 11 bases separating them. The CDR3, as DNA: TGCGCCAGCAGGGGCGGAAGTGACAATGAGCAGTTCTTC. Its translation is CASRGGSDNEQFF.

The chain is built from TRBV10-3 and TRBJ2-7; the D call may be TRBD1 or TRBD2 (5 bases each). The germline CDR1 and CDR2 sequences are ENHRY and SYGVKD. With 4 bases removed from V and 0 bases from J, the gap between germline ends came to 16 bases. CDR3 size: 16 residues. The CDR3 nucleotides read TGTGCCATCAGTGGGCCGGGGCAGGGCGGCTCCTACGAGCAGTACTTC. Protein sequence: CAISGPGQGGSYEQYF.

The V and J genes are TRBV6-6 and TRBJ1-3; 8 bases align to TRBD1. The germline V gene encodes CDR1 MNHNY and CDR2 SVGAGI (reference sequence). This CDR3 has 14 amino acids. V lost 8 bases, J lost 6 bases, and 9 bases stayed unmatched. For the CDR3, the DNA is TGTGCCAGCTCCCGGACAGGGTGGGAAAACACCATATATTTT. Translation: CASSRTGWENTIYF.

Comments on this clone: The same CDR3 can be traced to other DNA sequences in this sample. This rearrangement joins TRBV5-1 to TRBJ1-1, with D unresolved. Germline CDR1 reads SGHRS; CDR2 reads YFSETQ. The CDR3 is 14 amino acids. Trimming stripped 1 base from V and 0 bases from J, with 7 bases between. DNA for the CDR3: TGCGCCAGCAGCTTGACGGCTCTGAACACTGAAGCTTTCTTT. This gives the protein CASSLTALNTEAFF.

This rearrangement joins TRBV28 to TRBJ1-4, with 8 bases that match TRBD1. Germline CDR1 and CDR2: MDHEN and SYDVKM. Trimming removed 7 bases from V and 7 bases from J; junction bases left unmatched: 11. There are 15 residues in the CDR3. The CDR3 loop reads CASIETGGFSEKLFF. CDR3 in DNA: TGTGCCAGCATAGAAACAGGGGGTTTTAGTGAAAAACTGTTTTTT.

The V and J genes are TRBV2 and TRBJ2-5, with a possible D match to TRBD1 (6 bases). V was clipped by 7 bases and J by 4 bases, with 13 bases between them. This CDR3 has 13 residues. Germline assignment: CDR1 SNHLY and CDR2 FYNNEI. The CDR3 DNA is TGTGCCAGCAAAAACAGGGTGGTAGAGACCCAGTACTTC. Translation gives CASKNRVVETQYF.

This clone has only a few counts. The rearrangement uses TRBV28 and TRBJ2-2; D is uncertain. V lost 6 bases, J lost 6 bases, and 8 bases lay in between. Germline V gene data show CDR1 as MDHEN and CDR2 as SYDVKM. The CDR3 covers 12 residues. The CDR3 protein is CASRLISGELFF. The CDR3, as DNA: TGTGCCAGCAGACTAATATCCGGGGAGCTGTTTTTT.

This chain joins TRBV10-1 and TRBJ2-5; TRBD1 aligns across 7 bases. Unmatched junction bases numbered 5, after V lost 6 bases and J lost 1 base. This CDR3 region has 14 residues. Germline CDR1 is WNHNN and CDR2 is SYGVQD (reference sequence). The CDR3 bases are TGCGCCAGCAGCGTAGACAGGGTCCAAGAGACCCAGTACTTC. It codes for CASSVDRVQETQYF.

V and J are TRBV9 and TRBJ2-3; the match to TRBD2 covers 11 bases. Trimming cost V 4 bases and J 4 bases; bases outside gene matches: 14. The CDR3 covers 18 residues. Germline V gene lookup returns CDR1 SGDLS and CDR2 YYNGEE. In DNA form, the CDR3 reads TGTGCCAGCAGCCCAGTCGGTAGCGGGAGGGCCGTGTCAGATACGCAGTATTTT. Amino acid sequence: CASSPVGSGRAVSDTQYF.

The rearrangement uses TRBV6-1 and TRBJ2-3; D possibly corresponds to TRBD1 (5 bases). The CDR3 is 13 amino acids. Trimming cost V 7 bases and J 2 bases, with 10 bases left between them. Looked up from germline, CDR1 is MNHNS and CDR2 is SASEGT. The CDR3 DNA sequence: TGTGCCAGCATCCTGACAGCCACAGATACGCAGTATTTT. It yields the protein CASILTATDTQYF.

A single count supports this clone. The chain joins TRBV5-1 to TRBJ2-2; TRBD2 aligns across 11 bases. V shed 2 bases and J 7 bases; nucleotides not matched to a gene: 1. The CDR3 consists of 14 residues. The germline CDR1 and CDR2 sequences are SGHRS and YFSETQ. The CDR3 sequence: CASSLLAGDGELFF. As DNA, the CDR3 is TGCGCCAGCAGCTTACTAGCGGGAGACGGGGAGCTGTTTTTT.

This clone is a singleton in its sample. The rearrangement uses TRBV7-3 and TRBJ1-3; D gene unclear. Trimming left V 3 bases short and J 1 base short, with 7 bases between. CDR3 length: 14 residues. Germline V gives CDR1 SGHTA, CDR2 FQGTGA. CDR3 coding DNA: TGTGCCAGCAGCTTTTTGGGTTCTGGAAACACCATATATTTT. This translates into CASSFLGSGNTIYF.

This sequence joins TRBV12-5 and TRBJ1-2, with D unclear. The CDR3 has 13 amino acids. V was shortened by 6 bases and J by 8 bases, with 16 bases between the two germline ends. The germline V gene encodes CDR1 LGHNT and CDR2 FRNRAP. The chain's CDR3 is CASGLMGKGGYTF. CDR3 nucleotides: TGTGCTAGTGGCCTAATGGGGAAAGGAGGCTACACCTTC.

This clone has only one observation. The chain is built from TRBV27 and TRBJ2-1; 7 nucleotides agree with TRBD1. V trimming: 6 bases; J trimming: 2 bases; junction bases outside the gene matches: 7. Germline-derived CDR1 and CDR2 are MNHEY and SMNVEV (reference sequence). This CDR3 is built from 15 residues. The CDR3 sequence: CASRTDRVTYNEQFF. Written as DNA, the CDR3 is TGTGCCAGCAGAACTGACAGGGTTACCTACAATGAGCAGTTCTTC.

V usage is TRBV6-1 and J usage is TRBJ2-7; D is ambiguous. V lost 4 bases to trimming and J lost 6 bases, with 16 bases between them. The germline gives CDR1 MNHNS, CDR2 SASEGT. The CDR3 is 14 residues long. CDR3: CASSVVGKLGEQYF. CDR3 DNA: TGTGCCAGCAGTGTTGTTGGCAAACTCGGCGAGCAGTACTTC.

The genes are TRBV25-1 and TRBJ2-3, with 9 bases that match TRBD2. CDR3 length: 17 amino acids. Trimming removed 3 bases from V and 6 bases from J; junction bases left unmatched: 13. CDR1 is MGHDK, CDR2 SYGVNS, per germline. The CDR3 protein is CASSESWGSGSMDTQYF. CDR3 nucleotides: TGTGCCAGCAGTGAGTCCTGGGGTAGCGGGAGTATGGATACGCAGTATTTT.

V gene TRBV11-2 combines with J gene TRBJ2-1, with 7 bases aligning to TRBD2. CDR1 and CDR2 (germline): SGHAT, FQNNGV. Losses at the gene ends were 1 base for V and 1 base for J; bases not matched to a gene: 7. This CDR3 region has 17 residues. The CDR3 loop is CASSLVGASGSYNEQFF. In nucleotides, the CDR3 is TGTGCCAGCAGCTTAGTAGGGGCTAGCGGATCCTACAATGAGCAGTTCTTC. Filled out from reference TRBV11-2 and TRBJ2-1, the complete variable domain reads EAGVAQSPRYKIIEKRQSVAFWCNPISGHATLYWYQQILGQGPKLLIQFQNNGVVDDSQLPKDRFSAERLKGVDSTLKIQPAKLEDSAVYLCASSLVGASGSYNEQFFGPGTRLTVL.

The chain recombines TRBV7-9 with TRBJ2-3, with D possibly being TRBD1 (6 bases). The CDR3 is 14 amino acids. CDR1 is SEHNR and CDR2 is FQNEAQ in the germline V gene (reference sequence). V was trimmed by 5 bases and J by 6 bases, leaving 15 bases between them. CDR3 DNA: TGTGCCAGCAGCCTGAGGGGGTTCGGGGATACGCAGTATTTT. It is translated as CASSLRGFGDTQYF.

The rearrangement uses TRBV9 and TRBJ2-1; 16 nucleotides align to TRBD2. This CDR3 comprises 20 residues. After removal of 0 bases from V and 0 bases from J, the junction contained 6 bases not matched to a gene. Germline CDR1 and CDR2: SGDLS and YYNGEE. The CDR3 spells CASSVAPGLAGGPSYNEQFF. CDR3 DNA: TGTGCCAGCAGCGTAGCACCGGGACTAGCGGGAGGGCCCTCCTACAATGAGCAGTTCTTC.

The J gene is TRBJ1-6, the V gene TRBV6-1, with D possibly matching TRBD1 (5 bases). CDR1 is MNHNS and CDR2 is SASEGT in the germline V gene. Trimming stripped 1 base from V and 9 bases from J, with 10 bases between. CDR3 length equals 14 residues. In DNA form, the CDR3 reads TGTGCCAGCAGTGAAGGATGGGGGAGTTCACCCCTCCACTTT. Its protein product is CASSEGWGSSPLHF.

V is TRBV11-1 and J is TRBJ2-3, with a tentative D call TRBD1 (8 bases). The CDR3 runs 14 residues. V was trimmed by 4 bases and J by 5 bases, leaving 13 bases between them. Per the germline V gene, CDR1 is SGHAT and CDR2 is FQDESV (reference sequence). The CDR3: CASSYRGRGDTQYF. CDR3 coding DNA: TGTGCCAGCAGCTACAGGGGGAGGGGAGATACGCAGTATTTT. The variable domain in full, completed from reference TRBV11-1 and TRBJ2-3, reads EAEVAQSPRYKITEKSQAVAFWCDPISGHATLYWYRQILGQGPELLVQFQDESVVDDSQLPKDRFSAERLKGVDSTLKIQPAELGDSAMYLCASSYRGRGDTQYFGPGTRLTVL.

V usage is TRBV27 and J usage is TRBJ1-2; TRBD1 is a possible D gene (5 bases). The CDR3 is 11 amino acids. V was pared by 6 bases and J by 8 bases, with 10 bases between. Germline V gene lookup returns CDR1 MNHEY and CDR2 SMNVEV (reference sequence). CDR3 sequence reads: CASSSGKGYTF. The CDR3 DNA sequence: TGTGCCAGCAGCTCAGGGAAGGGCTACACCTTC.

This clone has a single count. This chain joins TRBV9 and TRBJ1-1; unclear D gene. Germline values: CDR1 SGDLS, CDR2 YYNGEE. This CDR3 has 15 residues. V lost 0 bases, J lost 1 base, and 10 bases lay in between. CDR3 DNA sequence: TGTGCCAGCAGCGTAGCGGGGAGACAGAACACTGAAGCTTTCTTT. Protein product: CASSVAGRQNTEAFF.

V and J are TRBV9 and TRBJ2-1; TRBD2 aligns across 8 bases. The CDR3 contains 15 residues. Germline CDR1 reads SGDLS; CDR2 reads YYNGEE. V shed 6 bases and J 3 bases; nucleotides not matched to a gene: 8. This CDR3 reads CASTTTGTSYNEQFF. The CDR3 nucleotides are TGTGCCAGCACCACTACCGGGACTAGCTACAATGAGCAGTTCTTC.

A note on this clone: The sample has other DNA sequences that encode this CDR3 too. The chain carries TRBV7-2 and TRBJ2-2; 14 nucleotides align to TRBD2. The CDR3 loop spans 15 amino acids. V lost 5 bases to trimming and J lost 6 bases; unmatched junction nucleotides: 2. Germline V gives CDR1 SGHTA, CDR2 FQGNSA. This CDR3 reads CASSLGLAGAGELFF. The DNA for the CDR3 is TGTGCCAGCAGCCTGGGACTAGCGGGAGCCGGGGAGCTGTTTTTT. Full variable domain (rest looked up from reference TRBV7-2 and TRBJ2-2): GAGVSQSPSNKVTEKGKDVELRCDPISGHTALYWYRQSLGQGLEFLIYFQGNSAPDKSGLPSDRFSAERTGGSVSTLTIQRTQQEDSAVYLCASSLGLAGAGELFFGEGSRLTVL.